This T cell receptor beta chain originates from a study of Ad26.COV2.S vaccination and SARS-CoV-2 variants. Generated by immunoSEQ multiplex PCR, the TCRdb table keeps only in-frame clones and is missing some. The data show some 180,000 clones, with 87% seen just once and approximately 6% held by the top ten. CDR1 MNHNY and CDR2 SVGAGI come from the germline V gene (reference sequence). Trimming stripped 0 bases from V and 5 bases from J, with 5 bases between. This CDR3 spans 13 amino acids. The clonotype originates from a human donor who had recovered from COVID-19. V and J are TRBV6-6 and TRBJ1-5; D remains ambiguous. Sequenced here: peripheral blood, sampled after recovery from COVID-19. The CDR3 DNA reads TGTGCCAGCAGTTACTCGAGAGATCAGCCCCAGCATTTT. Encoded protein: CASSYSRDQPQHF.